Ten or more counts support the clone carrying this T cell receptor beta chain. The antigen remains undetermined. As processed by the authors: The study built a papillary thyroid cancer distant-metastasis classifier from CDR3 differences across clinicopathological groups. TCRdb re-analyzed the PCR reads through MiXCR. These V and J calls originate from TCRdb's pipeline instead of the authors' own analysis. Of around 45,000 clones listed, approximately 3% are singletons. Before thyroid surgery, none of the patients had received any treatment. These data come from a study of metastatic and nonmetastatic thyroid tumors. Study overall: Comparative analysis of repertoires was undertaken across blood and tumor or nodule tissue obtained from malignant and benign thyroid patients. Findings and limits, study-wide: Malignant tumors reportedly showed significantly higher TCR beta diversity than benign nodules in both blood and tumor.

Germline values: CDR1 SEHNR, CDR2 FQNEAQ (reference sequence). CDR3 length: 16 residues. The ends lost 5 bases at V and 6 bases at J; junction bases unmatched: 11. The sequenced sample was blood. This sequence was found in a female donor with papillary thyroid cancer or a benign thyroid nodule (not recorded which). Some clones in this sample may be carry-over from other donors' samples. J is TRBJ2-3 and V is TRBV7-9, with TRBD2 identical over 10 bases. This chain's CDR3 is CASSPSSSGRGDTQYF. The CDR3 DNA follows: TGTGCCAGCAGCCCAAGTTCTAGCGGGAGAGGGGATACGCAGTATTTT.